The rows below give T cell receptor beta chains drawn from one sample of a study of cytomegalovirus exposure and HLA in healthy donors. The method was immunoSEQ multiplex PCR; TCRdb's version includes in-frame clones alone and lacks a portion of them. The table records approximately 150,000 clones, 68% of them present only once. Sequences were obtained from PBMCs. These receptors originate from a man aged 45-60 years in good health and CMV-seronegative. The CDR3 runs from the conserved cysteine through the conserved F or W. D genes are given only for firm matches. Size values are once, few and many counts, or a class for expanded clones, and some rows have none.

v_call,d_call,j_call,clone_size,cdr3_nt,cdr3_aa
TRBV28,-,TRBJ2-7,-,TGTGCCAGCAGTTCTCCTACCCCCTACGAGCAGTACTTC,CASSSPTPYEQYF
TRBV7-8,-,TRBJ1-1,-,TGTGCCAGCAGTTTACAGGGTATGAACACTGAAGCTTTCTTT,CASSLQGMNTEAFF
TRBV5-1,TRBD1,TRBJ1-6,few,TGCGCCAGCAGCGCTGGGACAGATAATTCACCCCTCCACTTT,CASSAGTDNSPLHF
TRBV6-5,TRBD1,TRBJ1-4,-,TGTGCCAGCAGTATCGGACAGGCGGGTAATGAAAAACTGTTTTTT,CASSIGQAGNEKLFF
TRBV5-1,TRBD1,TRBJ1-2,-,TGCGCCAGCAGCTCGGACAGGCGCTCCTTTCCTAACTATGGCTACACCTTC,CASSSDRRSFPNYGYTF
TRBV6-1,-,TRBJ1-1,once,TGTGCCAGCAGTGAAGCCGCAGACGGGAGGGGAACTGAAGCTTTCTTT,CASSEAADGRGTEAFF
TRBV14,-,TRBJ1-2,-,TGTGCCAGCAGCCAACGGTCCGTGAAGGGGCTCTATGGCTACACCTTC,CASSQRSVKGLYGYTF
TRBV6-1,-,TRBJ1-5,-,TGTGCCAGCAGTGAAAGCAGCAATCAGCCCCAGCATTTT,CASSESSNQPQHF
TRBV18,TRBD1,TRBJ1-1,-,TGTGCCAGCTCACCAATACCGGGACAGGCGAACACTGAAGCTTTCTTT,CASSPIPGQANTEAFF
TRBV21-1,-,TRBJ2-5,few,TGTGCCAGCAGCGCGCGCGGGACCGAAGAGACCCAGTACTTC,CASSARGTEETQYF
TRBV6-5,TRBD1,TRBJ1-3,once,TGTGCCAGCAGTCCCACAGGGGGCATTGGAAACACCATATATTTT,CASSPTGGIGNTIYF
TRBV6-6,TRBD1,TRBJ1-1,many,TGTGCCAGCAGTTACTCCCACAGGGGAGGAACTGAAGCTTTCTTT,CASSYSHRGGTEAFF
TRBV29-1,-,TRBJ1-1,-,TGCAGCGGCCTCCGGGGATCTGAAGCTTTCTTT,CSGLRGSEAFF
TRBV7-9,TRBD2,TRBJ2-3,-,TGTGCCAGCAGCTTCGGTCTAGCGGGGGGGCCAGTCACAGATACGCAGTATTTT,CASSFGLAGGPVTDTQYF
TRBV2,TRBD2,TRBJ2-3,-,TGTGCCAGCAGCCCAATGGGACTAGCGGCTTATAGCACAGATACGCAGTATTTT,CASSPMGLAAYSTDTQYF
TRBV2,-,TRBJ1-2,-,TGTGCCAGCTGGGGCACAGGAGTGCACTATGGCTACACCTTC,CASWGTGVHYGYTF
TRBV2,TRBD1,TRBJ1-2,-,TGTGCCAGCTCCGACAGGGAATATGGCTACACCTTC,CASSDREYGYTF
TRBV28,-,TRBJ1-3,-,TGTGCCAGCAGTTTAATTAGGCGGGGCTCCTCTGGAAACACCATATATTTT,CASSLIRRGSSGNTIYF
TRBV10-3,-,TRBJ2-3,few,TGTGCCATCAGTGAGTCGTTATCCACAGATACGCAGTATTTT,CAISESLSTDTQYF
TRBV4-1,TRBD2,TRBJ2-7,few,TGCGCCAGCAGCCACAATCTAGCGGGGGGTCAAAGCTCCTACGAGCAGTACTTC,CASSHNLAGGQSSYEQYF
TRBV7-9,TRBD2,TRBJ2-3,-,TGTGCCAGCAGCTTCTACTTAGCGGGGGGGCTCCCAGATACGCAGTATTTT,CASSFYLAGGLPDTQYF
TRBV7-2,TRBD2,TRBJ2-3,-,TGTGCCAGCAGCTTAGCACTAGCGGGGAGGGCAGATACGCAGTATTTT,CASSLALAGRADTQYF
TRBV5-1,-,TRBJ2-2,-,TGCGCCAGCAGCCCCGGACACAACACCGGGGAGCTGTTTTTT,CASSPGHNTGELFF
TRBV5-4,-,TRBJ2-1,-,TGTGCCAGTACATGGGGCACAAACAATGAGCAGTTCTTC,CASTWGTNNEQFF
TRBV4-2,-,TRBJ1-2,-,TGTGCCAGCAGCCAAGAGGTTGGACCGGGAGGAGGTGGCTACACCTTC,CASSQEVGPGGGGYTF
TRBV6-6,TRBD1,TRBJ2-6,-,TGTGCCAGCAGTATGGGACAGGAGGGGGCCAACGTCCTGACTTTC,CASSMGQEGANVLTF
TRBV28,TRBD1,TRBJ2-7,once,TGTGCCAGCAGTCCCTGGACAGGGGGTTACGAGCAGTACTTC,CASSPWTGGYEQYF
TRBV9,-,TRBJ1-1,-,TGTGCCAGCAGCTTTCGGACTGCCCCCACTGAAGCTTTCTTT,CASSFRTAPTEAFF
TRBV7-8,TRBD2,TRBJ2-2,-,TGTGCCAGCCTGGGCGGGGGGGCCCCCGGGGAGCTGTTTTTT,CASLGGGAPGELFF
TRBV19,-,TRBJ2-7,-,TGTGCCAGTAGTACCAGACAGTCCTACGAGCAGTACTTC,CASSTRQSYEQYF
TRBV10-3,-,TRBJ2-7,-,TGTGCCATCAGGGATCCCGGGACAGTGACTAGCGAGCAGTACTTC,CAIRDPGTVTSEQYF
TRBV2,-,TRBJ2-1,-,TGTGCCAGCAGTGATCAGGGTTACAATGAGCAGTTCTTC,CASSDQGYNEQFF